These 7 T cell receptor beta chains share one sample of origin, sequenced in a study of blood T cell repertoires in COVID-19. Repertoires were generated with immunoSEQ multiplex PCR, while TCRdb's copy carries only in-frame clones and drops some. The sample has about 140,000 clones; around 87% are singletons. Specimen: peripheral blood. The receptors here all came from a human donor in a cohort sampled during active COVID-19.

The rearrangement links TRBV7-2 to TRBJ2-1; 9 positions agree with TRBD1. The ends lost 1 base at V and 0 bases at J; junction bases unmatched: 4. The germline CDR1 and CDR2 sequences are SGHTA and FQGNSA. The length of the CDR3 is 17 residues. The CDR3 region has the DNA TGTGCCAGCAGCTTAGTAAAGGGACAGGGCTCCTACAATGAGCAGTTCTTC. This sequence encodes CASSLVKGQGSYNEQFF.

The chain uses TRBV28 and TRBJ1-2; 7 bases match TRBD1. The CDR3 spans 16 residues. The germline V gene encodes CDR1 MDHEN and CDR2 SYDVKM. Trimming took 6 bases from V and 8 from J; bases not matched to a gene: 18. The CDR3 region is CASSPSGTALRRGYTF. The CDR3 nucleotides are TGTGCCAGCAGCCCCTCCGGGACAGCTTTAAGAAGAGGCTACACCTTC.

This chain connects TRBV28 to TRBJ1-1, with a weak D call TRBD1 (5 bases). This CDR3 comprises 15 residues. Germline V gene sequence: CDR1 MDHEN, CDR2 SYDVKM. The germline V and J ends were trimmed by 4 bases and 1 base, with 13 bases remaining between them. The CDR3 nucleotides are TGTGCCAGCAGTTCCAACCTAGGACAGAACACTGAAGCTTTCTTT. This gives the protein CASSSNLGQNTEAFF.

The V gene is TRBV29-1, the J gene TRBJ2-1; D is unclear. Germline V gene sequence: CDR1 SQVTM, CDR2 ANQGSEA. This CDR3 spans 13 amino acids. Trimming pared 3 bases from V and 6 bases from J, leaving 12 bases between. CDR3: CSVEGGGLNEQFF. The CDR3 DNA reads as TGCAGCGTTGAGGGTGGCGGCCTCAATGAGCAGTTCTTC.

On this clone: Other nucleotide sequences in the sample specify the same CDR3. The rearrangement links TRBV19 to TRBJ2-3; unclear D gene. Germline CDR1 and CDR2: LNHDA and SQIVND (reference sequence). The V end was cut by 1 base, the J end by 4 bases, with 6 bases between. The CDR3 runs 13 residues. The CDR3, as DNA: TGTGCCAGTAGTATAGGACTCGCAGATACGCAGTATTTT. Protein sequence: CASSIGLADTQYF.

The V call is TRBV28, the J call TRBJ1-1, with TRBD1 identical over 9 bases. Germline-derived CDR1 and CDR2 are MDHEN and SYDVKM. V trimming: 4 bases; J trimming: 3 bases; junction bases outside the gene matches: 6. The CDR3 loop spans 15 amino acids. The CDR3 is CASSSPGTGHTEAFF. CDR3 nucleotide sequence: TGTGCCAGCAGTTCCCCGGGGACAGGGCACACTGAAGCTTTCTTT.

The rearrangement uses TRBV9 and TRBJ1-4, with unresolved D. This CDR3 has 18 amino acids. Germline loops: CDR1 SGDLS, CDR2 YYNGEE. The V gene lost 6 bases and the J gene lost 0 bases, with 21 bases spanning the gap. Here the CDR3 DNA reads TGTGCCAGCACCCCAGGTGAAGGTCGATCTCCAACTAATGAAAAACTGTTTTTT. This translates into CASTPGEGRSPTNEKLFF.